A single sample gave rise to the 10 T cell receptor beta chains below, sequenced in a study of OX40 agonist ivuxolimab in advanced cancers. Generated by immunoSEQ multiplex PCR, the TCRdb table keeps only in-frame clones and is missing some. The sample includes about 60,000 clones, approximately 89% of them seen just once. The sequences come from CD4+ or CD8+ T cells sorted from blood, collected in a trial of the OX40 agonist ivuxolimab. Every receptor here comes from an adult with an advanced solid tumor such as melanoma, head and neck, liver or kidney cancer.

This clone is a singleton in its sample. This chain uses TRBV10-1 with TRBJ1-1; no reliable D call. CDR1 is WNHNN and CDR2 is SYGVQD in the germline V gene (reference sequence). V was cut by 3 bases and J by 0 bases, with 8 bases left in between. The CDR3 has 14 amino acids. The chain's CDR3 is CASSEGQMNTEAFF. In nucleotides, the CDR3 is TGCGCCAGCAGTGAAGGGCAGATGAACACTGAAGCTTTCTTT.

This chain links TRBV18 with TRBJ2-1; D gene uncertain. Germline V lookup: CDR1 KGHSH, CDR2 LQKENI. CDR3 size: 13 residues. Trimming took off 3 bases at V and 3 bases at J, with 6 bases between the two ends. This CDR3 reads CASSPTSYNEQFF. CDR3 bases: TGTGCCAGCTCACCGACGAGCTACAATGAGCAGTTCTTC.

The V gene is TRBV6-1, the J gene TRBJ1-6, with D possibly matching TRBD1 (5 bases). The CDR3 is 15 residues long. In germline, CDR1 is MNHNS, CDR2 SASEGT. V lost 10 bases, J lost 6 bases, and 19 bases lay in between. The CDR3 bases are TGTGCCACCCTCCTACAAACAGGCAGTAATTCACCCCTCCACTTT. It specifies CATLLQTGSNSPLHF.

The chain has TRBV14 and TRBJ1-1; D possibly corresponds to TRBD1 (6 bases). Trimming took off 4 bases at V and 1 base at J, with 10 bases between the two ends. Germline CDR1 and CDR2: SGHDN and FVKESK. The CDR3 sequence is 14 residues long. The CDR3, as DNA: TGTGCCAGCAGCCTGGACAGACGGAACACTGAAGCTTTCTTT. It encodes CASSLDRRNTEAFF.

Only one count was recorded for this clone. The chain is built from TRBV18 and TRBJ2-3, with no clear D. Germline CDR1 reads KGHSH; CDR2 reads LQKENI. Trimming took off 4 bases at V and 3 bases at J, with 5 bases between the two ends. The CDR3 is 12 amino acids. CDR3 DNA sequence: TGTGCCAGCTCACGGGGTACAGATACGCAGTATTTT. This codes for CASSRGTDTQYF.

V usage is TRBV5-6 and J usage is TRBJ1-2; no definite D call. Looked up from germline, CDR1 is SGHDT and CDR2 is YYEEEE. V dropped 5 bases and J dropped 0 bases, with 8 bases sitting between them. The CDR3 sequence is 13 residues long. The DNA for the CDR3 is TGTGCCAGCAGTCGCGGGACTAACTATGGCTACACCTTC. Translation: CASSRGTNYGYTF.

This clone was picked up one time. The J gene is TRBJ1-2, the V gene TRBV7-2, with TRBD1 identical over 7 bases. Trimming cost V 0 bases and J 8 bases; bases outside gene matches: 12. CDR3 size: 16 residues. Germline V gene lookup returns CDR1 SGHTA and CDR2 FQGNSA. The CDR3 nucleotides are TGTGCCAGCAGCTTAGCGCGCGTCGGCTTGACAGGGGGCTACACCTTC. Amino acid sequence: CASSLARVGLTGGYTF.

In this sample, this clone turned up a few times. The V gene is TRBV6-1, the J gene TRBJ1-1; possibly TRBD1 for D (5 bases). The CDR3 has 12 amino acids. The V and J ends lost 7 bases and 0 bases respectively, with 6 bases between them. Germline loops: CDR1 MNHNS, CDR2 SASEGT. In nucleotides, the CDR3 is TGTGCCAGCAAGACAGTGAACACTGAAGCTTTCTTT. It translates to CASKTVNTEAFF.

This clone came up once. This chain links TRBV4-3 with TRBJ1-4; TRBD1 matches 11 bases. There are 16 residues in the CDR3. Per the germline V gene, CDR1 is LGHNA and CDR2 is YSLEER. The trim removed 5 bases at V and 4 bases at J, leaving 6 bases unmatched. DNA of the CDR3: TGCGCCAGCAGCACGGACAGGGGGCTTAGTAATGAAAAACTGTTTTTT. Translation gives CASSTDRGLSNEKLFF.

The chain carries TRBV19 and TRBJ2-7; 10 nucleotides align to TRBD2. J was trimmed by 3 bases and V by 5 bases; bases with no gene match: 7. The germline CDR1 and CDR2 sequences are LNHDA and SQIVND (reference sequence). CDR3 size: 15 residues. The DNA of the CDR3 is TGTGCCAGTAGTGCCCGGACTAGCGGAGGCTACGAGCAGTACTTC. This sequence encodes CASSARTSGGYEQYF.